This TCR beta chain was recorded in a study of T-cell reconstitution after alpha-beta-depleted transplantation in children. Trimming pared 2 bases from V and 6 bases from J, leaving 10 bases between. The CDR3 runs 13 residues. CDR1 is LNHNV and CDR2 is YYDKDF in the germline V gene (reference sequence). As it was prepared, the TCRbeta library received unique molecular identifiers. TCRdb re-derived calls from the PCR reads in MiXCR, one entry per CDR3 protein. The sample carries around 600,000 distinct CDR3 sequences, about 15% recorded once. The receptor was derived from a human donor who donated a stem cell graft to a child with acute myeloid leukemia. Sequencing used PBMCs from the stem cell graft donor, obtained from the stem cell graft. V usage is TRBV15 and J usage is TRBJ1-2; perhaps TRBD1 as D (6 bases). The CDR3, as DNA: TGTGCCACCAGCAGATTCGGGGACAATGGCTACACCTTC. Protein product: CATSRFGDNGYTF. Full variable domain (rest looked up from reference TRBV15 and TRBJ1-2): DAMVIQNPRYQVTQFGKPVTLSCSQTLNHNVMYWYQQKSSQAPKLLFHYYDKDFNNEADTPDNFQSRRPNTSFCFLDIRSPGLGDTAMYLCATSRFGDNGYTFGSGTRLTVV.